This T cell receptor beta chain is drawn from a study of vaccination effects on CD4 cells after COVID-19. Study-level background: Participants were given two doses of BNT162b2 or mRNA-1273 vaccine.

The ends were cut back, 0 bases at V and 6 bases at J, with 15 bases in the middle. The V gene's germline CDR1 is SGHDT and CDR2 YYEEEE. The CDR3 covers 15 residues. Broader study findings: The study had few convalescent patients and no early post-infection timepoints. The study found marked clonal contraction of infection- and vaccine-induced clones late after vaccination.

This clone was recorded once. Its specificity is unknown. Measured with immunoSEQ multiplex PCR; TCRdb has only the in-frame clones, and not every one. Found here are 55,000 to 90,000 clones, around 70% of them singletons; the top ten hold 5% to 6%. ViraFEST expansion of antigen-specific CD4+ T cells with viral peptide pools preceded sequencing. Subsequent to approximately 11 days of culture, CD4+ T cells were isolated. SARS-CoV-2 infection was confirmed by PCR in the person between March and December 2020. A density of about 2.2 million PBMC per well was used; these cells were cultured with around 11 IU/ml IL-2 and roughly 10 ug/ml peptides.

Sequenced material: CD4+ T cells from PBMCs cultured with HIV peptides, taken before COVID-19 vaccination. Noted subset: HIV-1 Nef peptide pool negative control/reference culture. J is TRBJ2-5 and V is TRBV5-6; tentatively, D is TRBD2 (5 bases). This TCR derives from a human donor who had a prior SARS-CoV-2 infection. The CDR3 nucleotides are TGTGCCAGCAGCTTGGGGGGAGAGCCAATAAAGACCCAGTACTTC. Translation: CASSLGGEPIKTQYF.